This entry concerns a single T cell receptor (beta chain). This record belongs to a study of blood T cell repertoires in COVID-19. Sequenced by immunoSEQ multiplex PCR; TCRdb stores in-frame clones only, minus some. The profile covers approximately 440,000 clones, with roughly 87% appearing a single time and 0.55% to 0.75% taken by the ten largest. Participants' reported clinical history set cohort assignment. Germline V gene sequence: CDR1 LGHDT, CDR2 YNNKEL (reference sequence). Trimming cost V 4 bases and J 2 bases; bases outside gene matches: 7. CDR3 length: 15 amino acids. V is TRBV3-1 (or the pseudogene TRBV3-2) and J is TRBJ2-7, with 8 nucleotides matching TRBD1. The sequencing sample was made of PBMCs or T cells enriched from blood (not recorded which). This clonotype originated in a man in his late teens or twenties who had recovered from COVID-19. DNA of the CDR3: TGTGCCAGCAGCCCTAGACGGACAGGGCCCTACGAGCAGTACTTC. Its translation: CASSPRRTGPYEQYF.